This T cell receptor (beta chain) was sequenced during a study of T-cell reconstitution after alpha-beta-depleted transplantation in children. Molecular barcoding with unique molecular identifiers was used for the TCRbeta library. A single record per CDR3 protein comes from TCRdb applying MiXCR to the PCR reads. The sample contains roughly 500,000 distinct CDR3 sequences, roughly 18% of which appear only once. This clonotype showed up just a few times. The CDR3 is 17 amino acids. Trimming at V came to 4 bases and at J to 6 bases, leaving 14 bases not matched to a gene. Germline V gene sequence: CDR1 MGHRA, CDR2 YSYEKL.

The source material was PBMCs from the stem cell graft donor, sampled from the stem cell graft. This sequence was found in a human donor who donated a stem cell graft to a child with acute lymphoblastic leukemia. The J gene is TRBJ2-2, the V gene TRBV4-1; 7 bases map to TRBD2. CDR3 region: CASSLPGGLEVPGELFF. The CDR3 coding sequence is TGCGCCAGCAGCCTTCCGGGCGGACTAGAGGTACCCGGGGAGCTGTTTTTT.